The clone carrying this T cell receptor beta chain was observed many times. This entry is derived from a study of metastatic and nonmetastatic thyroid tumors. Treatment of any kind had been given to no patient before thyroid surgery. With MiXCR, TCRdb reprocessed the PCR reads. Here the sample spans just over 70,000 clones, less than 20% being singletons. The CDR3 sequence is 12 residues long. CDR1 and CDR2 (germline): SGHRS, YFSETQ. The trim removed 7 bases at V and 7 bases at J, leaving 7 bases unmatched. This TCR derives from a female donor with papillary thyroid cancer or a benign thyroid nodule (not recorded which). Some clones in this sample may be carry-over from other donors' samples. The chain carries TRBV5-1 and TRBJ1-1; 7 bases are a match to TRBD1. The sample taken for sequencing was blood. The CDR3 spells CASSPQGHEAFF. The CDR3 coding sequence is TGCGCCAGCTCCCCACAGGGGCATGAAGCTTTCTTT.